The 30 T cell receptor beta chains below all came from one sample that was sequenced in a study of OX40 agonist ivuxolimab in advanced cancers. Sequencing used immunoSEQ multiplex PCR; TCRdb keeps in-frame clones, though not all of them. The table records roughly 3,400 clones, around four fifths of them present only once. Sequenced material: CD4+ or CD8+ T cells sorted from blood, taken in a trial of the OX40 agonist ivuxolimab. The receptors come from an adult with an advanced solid tumor such as melanoma, head and neck, liver or kidney cancer.

This chain connects TRBV12-5 to TRBJ2-7; 9 nucleotides align to TRBD1. Germline CDR1 and CDR2: LGHNT and FRNRAP. V shed 6 bases and J 5 bases; nucleotides not matched to a gene: 14. This CDR3 region has 16 residues. The CDR3 DNA sequence: TGTGCTAGTGGCATCGACGGGGACAGGGCTGCCCACGAGCAGTACTTC. Translation: CASGIDGDRAAHEQYF.

The gene calls are TRBV30 and TRBJ2-7, with no clear D. CDR3 length: 13 amino acids. Germline CDR1 and CDR2: GTSNPN and SVGIG (reference sequence). V lost 2 bases and J lost 7, with 15 bases in between. The CDR3 DNA is TGTGCCTGGAGTACGGGCCTTGGGTTGGAGCAGTACTTC. It encodes CAWSTGLGLEQYF.

This sequence joins TRBV4-2 and TRBJ1-3; D remains ambiguous. The V and J ends lost 5 bases and 0 bases respectively, with 11 bases between them. This CDR3 spans 15 amino acids. Germline assignment: CDR1 LGHNA and CDR2 YNFKEQ. CDR3 DNA sequence: TGTGCCAGCAGCGAAAACCCGAGCTCTGGAAACACCATATATTTT. This gives the protein CASSENPSSGNTIYF.

The chain has TRBV28 and TRBJ2-5; 7 bases are a match to TRBD1. The CDR3 is 14 residues long. Germline V gene sequence: CDR1 MDHEN, CDR2 SYDVKM. Trimming at V came to 6 bases and at J to 5 bases, leaving 9 bases not matched to a gene. The CDR3: CASRETGKRETQYF. The CDR3 nucleotides read TGTGCCAGCAGAGAGACAGGGAAGCGGGAGACCCAGTACTTC.

This clone was picked up one time. The chain links TRBV5-1 to TRBJ2-7; TRBD1 might be the D (6 bases). Per germline, CDR1 SGHRS and CDR2 YFSETQ. There are 17 residues in the CDR3. V dropped 0 bases and J dropped 3 bases, with 19 bases sitting between them. The CDR3 DNA reads TGCGCCAGCAGCTTGGAATGGGGACACCGGACCCACTACGAGCAGTACTTC. It codes for CASSLEWGHRTHYEQYF.

This clone is medium-sized in the sample. The chain recombines TRBV2 with TRBJ2-7; a weak D match, TRBD1 (5 bases). CDR1 and CDR2 (germline): SNHLY, FYNNEI. This CDR3 spans 13 amino acids. V lost 1 base, J lost 7 bases, and 11 bases lay in between. CDR3 nucleotide sequence: TGTGCCAGCAGTGAAGTCCAGGGATCTGAGCAGTACTTC. This sequence encodes CASSEVQGSEQYF.

This chain uses TRBV6-1 with TRBJ2-7; D call uncertain. Trimming cost V 8 bases and J 4 bases, with 6 bases left between them. This CDR3 has 10 residues. Germline V gene lookup returns CDR1 MNHNS and CDR2 SASEGT. The CDR3 coding sequence is TGTGCCAGCGATGGGTACGAGCAGTACTTC. Its translation: CASDGYEQYF.

This chain connects TRBV19 to TRBJ2-5; D is possibly TRBD1 (6 bases). The DNA end is more similar to TRBJ2-7, so the J call may be wrong. Germline-derived CDR1 and CDR2 are LNHDA and SQIVND (reference sequence). The CDR3 extends over 13 amino acids. The CDR3 sequence is CASSAGVGYEQYF. The DNA for the CDR3 is TGTGCCAGTAGCGCAGGGGTAGGCTACGAGCAGTACTTC.

The chain has TRBV21-1 and TRBJ2-1; the table calls TRBD2, which could not be checked here. TRBV21-1 is a pseudogene locus. This CDR3 spans 13 amino acids. DNA for the CDR3: TGTGCCAGCAGCAAGCCAGCGGTTAATGAGCAGTTCTTC. Translation: CASSKPAVNEQFF.

J is TRBJ2-2 and V is TRBV4-2, with D uncertain. Germline V gene data show CDR1 as LGHNA and CDR2 as YNFKEQ. The CDR3 runs 15 residues. V was cut by 0 bases and J by 7 bases, with 12 bases left in between. In DNA, the CDR3 is TGTGCCAGCAGCCAAGAGGCCCGTTCGGGCGGGGAGCTGTTTTTT. Translating it yields CASSQEARSGGELFF.

The chain has TRBV10-1 and TRBJ2-2; D is unresolved. Germline assignment: CDR1 WNHNN and CDR2 SYGVQD (reference sequence). V lost 0 bases to trimming and J lost 5 bases, with 7 bases between them. The CDR3 spans 14 residues. CDR3 amino acids: CASSESPGTGELFF. The CDR3 region has the DNA TGCGCCAGCAGTGAGTCCCCTGGGACCGGGGAGCTGTTTTTT.

The rearrangement links TRBV7-9 to TRBJ2-1; a possible D gene is TRBD1 (5 bases). V lost 3 bases to trimming and J lost 0 bases, with 6 bases between them. CDR1 and CDR2 from the germline V gene are SEHNR and FQNEAQ (reference sequence). The CDR3 sequence is 14 residues long. CDR3 sequence: CASSLGRSYNEQFF. Here the CDR3 DNA reads TGTGCCAGCAGCTTGGGGCGCTCCTACAATGAGCAGTTCTTC.

V usage is TRBV30 and J usage is TRBJ2-3; 11 nucleotides match TRBD2. Per germline, CDR1 GTSNPN and CDR2 SVGIG (reference sequence). The CDR3 extends over 15 amino acids. V shed 4 bases, J shed 0 bases, and the junction held 3 bases outside the gene matches. The CDR3 DNA sequence: TGTGCCTGGATGACTAGCGGGGCTAGCACAGATACGCAGTATTTT. Translation gives CAWMTSGASTDTQYF.

The chain recombines TRBV9 with TRBJ2-1; no definite D call. This CDR3 spans 12 amino acids. The ends were cut back, 3 bases at V and 3 bases at J, with 4 bases in the middle. Germline V gene sequence: CDR1 SGDLS, CDR2 YYNGEE. The CDR3 DNA follows: TGTGCCAGCAGCGAGGACTACAATGAGCAGTTCTTC. Translating it yields CASSEDYNEQFF.

V usage is TRBV5-1 and J usage is TRBJ1-2; TRBD1 matches 8 bases. V lost 5 bases, J lost 3 bases, and 6 bases stayed unmatched. There are 14 residues in the CDR3. From germline, CDR1 is SGHRS and CDR2 YFSETQ. In DNA, the CDR3 is TGCGCCAGCAGGACGTTGACAGGGGACTATGGCTACACCTTC. Its translation: CASRTLTGDYGYTF.

This clone was counted only a few times. The chain couples TRBV19 to TRBJ1-5; D is possibly TRBD1 (6 bases). Germline CDR1 is LNHDA and CDR2 is SQIVND (reference sequence). The CDR3 is 15 amino acids. Trimming removed 4 bases from V and 3 bases from J, with 13 bases in between. The CDR3 loop reads CASSTTGTFNQPQHF. As DNA, the CDR3 is TGTGCCAGTAGTACGACAGGAACCTTCAATCAGCCCCAGCATTTT. Based on the CDR3 plus reference TRBV19 and TRBJ1-5, the full variable domain is DGGITQSPKYLFRKEGQNVTLSCEQNLNHDAMYWYRQDPGQGLRLIYYSQIVNDFQKGDIAEGYSVSREKKESFPLTVTSAQKNPTAFYLCASSTTGTFNQPQHFGDGTRLSIL.

The chain has TRBV9 and TRBJ1-1; 7 nucleotides agree with TRBD1. Germline V gene lookup returns CDR1 SGDLS and CDR2 YYNGEE. This CDR3 contains 13 residues. J lost 5 bases, V lost 2 bases, and 3 bases had no gene match. CDR3 sequence: CASSVGTATEAFF. For the CDR3, the DNA is TGTGCCAGCAGCGTCGGGACAGCGACTGAAGCTTTCTTT.

This chain links TRBV5-5 with TRBJ1-4; D not certain. Deletions cut 3 bases from V and 4 bases from J, with 16 bases between. Germline CDR1 and CDR2: SGHKS and YYEKEE (reference sequence). CDR3 size: 16 residues. CDR3 amino acids: CASSSLKSELNEKLFF. The CDR3 DNA sequence: TGTGCCAGCAGCTCGCTTAAGAGCGAGCTTAATGAAAAACTGTTTTTT. Full variable domain (missing parts from reference TRBV5-5 and TRBJ1-4): DAGVTQSPTHLIKTRGQQVTLRCSPISGHKSVSWYQQVLGQGPQFIFQYYEKEERGRGNFPDRFSARQFPNYSSELNVNALLLGDSALYLCASSSLKSELNEKLFFGSGTQLSVL.

The chain couples TRBV30 to TRBJ2-7; 9 nucleotides align to TRBD1. Germline V lookup: CDR1 GTSNPN, CDR2 SVGIG (reference sequence). Unmatched junction bases numbered 5, after V lost 7 bases and J lost 4 bases. The CDR3 is made up of 12 amino acids. The CDR3 DNA sequence: TGTGCCTTGGACAGGGGTCTATACGAGCAGTACTTC. Its translation is CALDRGLYEQYF.

In this sample, this clone is medium-sized. This chain joins TRBV27 and TRBJ2-7; the D gene could be TRBD1 or TRBD2 (6 bases each). Trimming took off 5 bases at V and 3 bases at J, with 11 bases between the two ends. The CDR3 runs 13 residues. Germline loops: CDR1 MNHEY, CDR2 SMNVEV (reference sequence). The CDR3 DNA reads as TGTGCCAGCAGTCCCGGGGGCGGCTACGAGCAGTACTTC. Its protein is CASSPGGGYEQYF.

V gene TRBV10-2 combines with J gene TRBJ2-1, with TRBD2 matching 9 bases. CDR3 length equals 15 residues. CDR1 and CDR2 from the germline V gene are WSHSY and SAAADI. The trim removed 6 bases at V and 4 bases at J, leaving 7 bases unmatched. CDR3 in amino acids: CASRPGTSQYNEQFF. In DNA form, the CDR3 reads TGCGCCAGCAGACCTGGGACTAGCCAATACAATGAGCAGTTCTTC.

This chain links TRBV14 with TRBJ1-1; weak D call: TRBD1 (5 bases). The V gene's germline CDR1 is SGHDN and CDR2 FVKESK. The CDR3 is 16 amino acids. Trimming took 0 bases from V and 3 from J, leaving 14 bases between them. CDR3 bases: TGTGCCAGCAGCCAAGAAGTCAGGGCGCGGGACACTGAAGCTTTCTTT. Translating it yields CASSQEVRARDTEAFF. Combining the CDR3 with reference TRBV14 and TRBJ1-1 gives the whole variable domain EAGVTQFPSHSVIEKGQTVTLRCDPISGHDNLYWYRRVMGKEIKFLLHFVKESKQDESGMPNNRFLAERTGGTYSTLKVQPAELEDSGVYFCASSQEVRARDTEAFFGQGTRLTVV.

This sequence joins TRBV6-1 and TRBJ2-7; D remains ambiguous. The V gene's germline CDR1 is MNHNS and CDR2 SASEGT. Trimming pared 1 base from V and 6 bases from J, leaving 13 bases between. The CDR3 consists of 14 residues. CDR3 in DNA: TGTGCCAGCAGTGAAGGGGGATACGGGCTCGAGCAGTACTTC. Residues: CASSEGGYGLEQYF.

This chain connects TRBV27 to TRBJ1-1; D gene ambiguous. Germline V lookup: CDR1 MNHEY, CDR2 SMNVEV (reference sequence). CDR3 size: 13 residues. V was clipped by 5 bases and J by 6 bases, with 13 bases between them. The CDR3 bases are TGTGCCAGCAGTAGCGGCGGGTTGTCTGAAGCTTTCTTT. This codes for CASSSGGLSEAFF.

This chain connects TRBV28 to TRBJ1-2; D remains unclear. Germline assignment: CDR1 MDHEN and CDR2 SYDVKM. Trimming stripped 6 bases from V and 6 bases from J, with 14 bases between. The CDR3 totals 13 residues. DNA of the CDR3: TGTGCCAGCAGCCTAGGGCGCCCTAATGGCTACACCTTC. It encodes CASSLGRPNGYTF.

Concerning this clone itself: The junction differs from germline at one of its ends, possibly a read error. The chain recombines TRBV10-2 with TRBJ2-7; D not resolved. Germline loops: CDR1 WSHSY, CDR2 SAAADI. CDR3 length: 12 residues. CDR3 sequence reads: CASSDESYGQYF. The CDR3 DNA follows: TGCGCCAGCAGTGATGAGTCCTACGGGCAGTACTTC.

This chain uses TRBV19 with TRBJ2-4; D gene ambiguous. Trimming removed 0 bases at V and 1 base at J, with 10 bases between. The CDR3 consists of 16 residues. CDR1 and CDR2 from the germline V gene are LNHDA and SQIVND (reference sequence). CDR3 protein: CASSIEASGAKNIQYF. The CDR3 DNA reads as TGTGCCAGTAGTATAGAGGCCAGTGGGGCCAAAAACATTCAGTACTTC.

This clone was detected only a few times. The V gene is TRBV11-2, the J gene TRBJ1-2; TRBD1 matches 8 bases. The CDR3 is 12 residues long. CDR1 and CDR2 (germline): SGHAT, FQNNGV. V shed 5 bases and J 8 bases; nucleotides not matched to a gene: 4. This chain's CDR3 is CASSPDRGGYTF. The CDR3 DNA reads TGTGCCAGCAGCCCAGACAGGGGAGGCTACACCTTC. Variable domain in full (rest from reference TRBV11-2 and TRBJ1-2): EAGVAQSPRYKIIEKRQSVAFWCNPISGHATLYWYQQILGQGPKLLIQFQNNGVVDDSQLPKDRFSAERLKGVDSTLKIQPAKLEDSAVYLCASSPDRGGYTFGSGTRLTVV.

On this clone: The same CDR3 can be traced to other DNA sequences in this sample. The J gene is TRBJ2-7, the V gene TRBV11-2; D is undetermined. Germline V gene sequence: CDR1 SGHAT, CDR2 FQNNGV. Between the trimmed V and J ends, which lost 1 base and 0 bases, there was a span of 7 bases. The CDR3 consists of 14 residues. The CDR3 loop reads CASSLGLSSYEQYF. CDR3 DNA: TGTGCCAGCAGCTTAGGGCTGAGCTCCTACGAGCAGTACTTC.

The rearrangement links TRBV5-1 to TRBJ2-1, with 13 bases fitting TRBD2. The CDR3 runs 21 residues. The V gene's germline CDR1 is SGHRS and CDR2 YFSETQ. With V trimmed by 3 bases and J by 9 bases, 24 bases remained unmatched. CDR3 sequence (DNA): TGCGCCAGCAGCTCCTCGTATGGACTAGCGGGGGCAGGCAGGTCAAAAGGTGAGCAGTTCTTC. It yields the protein CASSSSYGLAGAGRSKGEQFF.